A single sample is the source of the 22 T cell receptor beta chains below, sequenced in a study of blood T cell repertoires in COVID-19 (dated by TCRdb to about 2020). The library was generated by the immunoSEQ multiplex PCR assay. TCRdb obtained this table from immuneACCESS and retained in-frame rearrangements with V and J assigned. These tables miss some clones; where compared with another copy, unresolved V genes account for less than half of the shortfall, and the remainder is unexplained. For this sample there are 200,000 to 300,000 clones; about 79% appear just once. Under 2.5% of the sample is in the top ten clones. The sample taken for sequencing was peripheral blood. The receptor set was obtained from a man in his forties who had recovered from COVID-19.

The chain recombines TRBV7-9 with TRBJ1-1; D is uncertain. Germline V gene sequence: CDR1 SEHNR, CDR2 FQNEAQ (reference sequence). This CDR3 comprises 14 residues. Trimming stripped 1 base from V and 1 base from J, with 7 bases between. CDR3 coding DNA: TGTGCCAGCAGCTTAGGTGCCGGGAACACTGAAGCTTTCTTT. It is translated as CASSLGAGNTEAFF.

The chain uses TRBV5-6 and TRBJ1-2, with TRBD1 matching over 11 bases. The junction had 2 bases not matched to a gene; V was cut back by 3 bases and J by 4 bases. This CDR3 is built from 14 residues. Germline CDR1 SGHDT, CDR2 YYEEEE. Here the CDR3 reads CASSWDRGTYGYTF. The CDR3 nucleotides read TGTGCCAGCAGCTGGGACAGGGGGACCTATGGCTACACCTTC.

This CDR3 reads CASSVVQNTEAFF. The CDR3 DNA is TGTGCCAGCAGCGTAGTCCAGAACACTGAAGCTTTCTTT. The genes are TRBV9 and TRBJ1-1; D call uncertain. The CDR3 sequence is 13 residues long. Germline V gives CDR1 SGDLS, CDR2 YYNGEE. Trimming removed 0 bases at V and 1 base at J, with 4 bases between.

The chain couples TRBV27 to TRBJ2-2; 11 bases agree with TRBD2. This CDR3 is built from 18 residues. Trimming removed 1 base from V and 0 bases from J; junction bases left unmatched: 4. Per germline, CDR1 MNHEY and CDR2 SMNVEV (reference sequence). CDR3 nucleotide sequence: TGTGCCAGCAGTTTATACCCTAGCGGGGGGCCGAACACCGGGGAGCTGTTTTTT. Translating gives CASSLYPSGGPNTGELFF.

This clone was seen at least ten times. This chain joins TRBV6-5 and TRBJ2-2; 7 positions match TRBD2. Germline CDR1 MNHEY, CDR2 SVGAGI. Trimming cost V 5 bases and J 3 bases; bases outside gene matches: 6. The CDR3 has 15 residues. The CDR3 DNA sequence: TGTGCCAGCAGTCCCATGGCGGGGGACACCGGGGAGCTGTTTTTT. Encoded protein: CASSPMAGDTGELFF.

The CDR3 is CASSLGPPLAGGFGDTQYF. CDR3 DNA: TGTGCCAGCAGTTTGGGCCCCCCGCTGGCGGGGGGTTTCGGGGATACGCAGTATTTT. V usage is TRBV27 and J usage is TRBJ2-3; 8 positions match TRBD2. Germline V CDR1 and CDR2: MNHEY, SMNVEV (reference sequence). V trimming: 3 bases; J trimming: 6 bases; junction bases outside the gene matches: 20. This CDR3 spans 19 amino acids.

The chain uses TRBV19 and TRBJ2-3; 7 positions match TRBD2. Germline V gene lookup returns CDR1 LNHDA and CDR2 SQIVND (reference sequence). The CDR3 is 14 amino acids. Trimming removed 3 bases from V and 6 bases from J; junction bases left unmatched: 6. This CDR3 reads CASSITVTSDTQYF. CDR3 bases: TGTGCCAGTAGTATTACGGTGACTAGCGATACGCAGTATTTT.

This chain connects TRBV25-1 to TRBJ2-2; 8 bases agree with TRBD1. The CDR3 consists of 16 residues. Trimming at V came to 6 bases and at J to 2 bases, leaving 8 bases not matched to a gene. CDR1 is MGHDK and CDR2 is SYGVNS in the germline V gene. The CDR3 protein is CASSQPGTGNTGELFF. The CDR3 nucleotides read TGTGCCAGCAGCCAACCCGGGACAGGTAACACCGGGGAGCTGTTTTTT.

The rearrangement uses TRBV6-5 and TRBJ2-1, with a tentative D call TRBD1 (6 bases). Trimming shortened V by 2 bases and J by 8 bases, and 16 bases separated the two germline ends. Germline CDR1 reads MNHEY; CDR2 reads SVGAGI. The CDR3 runs to 15 residues. DNA for the CDR3: TGTGCCAGCAGTTACGTGGGGGCGCGTGTCCATGAGCAGTTCTTC. Translation: CASSYVGARVHEQFF.

The V call is TRBV27, the J call TRBJ2-2; TRBD2 matches at 14 bases. V lost 3 bases and J lost 4; bases outside the gene matches: 10. Germline V CDR1 and CDR2: MNHEY, SMNVEV (reference sequence). This CDR3 region has 19 residues. CDR3 nucleotide sequence: TGTGCCAGCAGTTTTGCCGGGACTAGCGGGAGATGGTGCACCGGGGAGCTGTTTTTT. Translated: CASSFAGTSGRWCTGELFF.

Only one count was recorded for this clone. The chain carries TRBV10-2 and TRBJ2-3; 10 nucleotides match TRBD2. Germline V gene lookup returns CDR1 WSHSY and CDR2 SAAADI. V dropped 2 bases and J dropped 0; count of bases not matched to a gene: 8. This CDR3 has 18 amino acids. DNA of the CDR3: TGCGCCAGCAGTGAGGGTTTCGGACTAGCGGCTAGCACAGATACGCAGTATTTT. Translated: CASSEGFGLAASTDTQYF.

The chain joins TRBV6-2 or TRBV6-3 to TRBJ2-1; 14 bases align to TRBD2. The CDR3 is made up of 16 amino acids. V trimming: 4 bases; J trimming: 7 bases; junction bases outside the gene matches: 6. CDR1 and CDR2 from the germline V gene are MNHEY and SVGEGT. The CDR3 sequence: CASSSPGLAGENEQFF. The CDR3 DNA sequence: TGTGCCAGCAGTTCTCCGGGACTAGCGGGAGAGAATGAGCAGTTCTTC.

The gene calls are TRBV27 and TRBJ1-2, with D unresolved. V lost 3 bases and J 8 bases, leaving 10 bases between the germline ends. The CDR3 is 12 residues long. Germline lookup yields CDR1 MNHEY and CDR2 SMNVEV (reference sequence). The CDR3 loop reads CASSFPGSGYTF. In nucleotides, the CDR3 is TGTGCCAGCAGTTTCCCCGGGAGCGGCTACACCTTC.

The J gene is TRBJ2-3, the V gene TRBV30; 7 bases line up with TRBD2. The ends lost 2 bases at V and 5 bases at J; junction bases unmatched: 4. The CDR3 runs to 13 residues. Looked up from germline, CDR1 is GTSNPN and CDR2 is SVGIG (reference sequence). The CDR3 here is CAWSNAGVDTQYF. CDR3 nucleotides: TGTGCCTGGAGTAATGCGGGAGTAGATACGCAGTATTTT. Using reference TRBV30 and TRBJ2-3 for the parts outside the CDR3, the full variable domain is SQTIHQWPATLVQPVGSPLSLECTVEGTSNPNLYWYRQAAGRGLQLLFYSVGIGQISSEVPQNLSASRPQDRQFILSSKKLLLSDSGFYLCAWSNAGVDTQYFGPGTRLTVL.

This clone was recorded once. CDR3 protein: CASSESFAAGGTGELFF. CDR3 bases: TGCGCCAGCAGTGAGTCCTTTGCGGCGGGTGGCACCGGGGAGCTGTTTTTT. The chain carries TRBV10-1 and TRBJ2-2, with D tentatively TRBD2 (5 bases). The CDR3 is 17 residues long. Germline V gene lookup returns CDR1 WNHNN and CDR2 SYGVQD (reference sequence). The V end was cut by 0 bases, the J end by 4 bases, with 15 bases between.

The CDR3 loop reads CASSRSEANEQFF. Here the CDR3 DNA reads TGCGCCAGCAGTCGGAGTGAGGCGAATGAGCAGTTCTTC. The rearrangement links TRBV4-1 to TRBJ2-1, with unresolved D. Germline V lookup: CDR1 MGHRA, CDR2 YSYEKL. This CDR3 has 13 amino acids. The V and J ends lost 6 bases and 7 bases respectively, with 13 bases between them.

V and J are TRBV15 and TRBJ2-1; 10 bases are shared with TRBD1. Germline lookup yields CDR1 LNHNV and CDR2 YYDKDF (reference sequence). This CDR3 has 14 residues. J lost 8 bases, V lost 3 bases, and 4 bases had no gene match. CDR3 sequence (DNA): TGTGCCACCAGCAGGGCCGGGACAGGGGATGAGCAGTTCTTC. Translation gives CATSRAGTGDEQFF.

The chain is built from TRBV5-8 and TRBJ2-3; 8 positions agree with TRBD2. Germline-derived CDR1 and CDR2 are SGHTS and YDEGEE. This CDR3 contains 16 residues. The junction had 8 bases not matched to a gene; V was cut back by 4 bases and J by 1 base. DNA of the CDR3: TGTGCCAGCAGCACACGGACTAGCTACGGCACAGATACGCAGTATTTT. Translating gives CASSTRTSYGTDTQYF.

This chain uses TRBV3-1 (or the pseudogene TRBV3-2) with TRBJ2-7, with D tentatively TRBD2 (7 bases). The CDR3 contains 14 residues. With 0 bases removed from V and 6 bases from J, the gap between germline ends came to 12 bases. Germline values: CDR1 LGHDT, CDR2 YNNKEL (reference sequence). CDR3 region: CASSQELGGGEQYF. CDR3 DNA sequence: TGTGCCAGCAGCCAAGAGCTGGGAGGGGGCGAGCAGTACTTC.

CDR3 in amino acids: CASSLVSGGPGPYGYTF. CDR3 sequence (DNA): TGTGCCAGCAGCTTAGTCTCAGGGGGGCCAGGTCCGTATGGCTACACCTTC. V gene TRBV11-2 combines with J gene TRBJ1-2; TRBD1 matches 7 bases. Trimming at V came to 1 base and at J to 5 bases, leaving 13 bases not matched to a gene. Germline CDR1 and CDR2: SGHAT and FQNNGV. This CDR3 has 17 amino acids.

This clone was observed a few times. This chain links TRBV20-1 with TRBJ2-7; weak D call: TRBD2 (5 bases). V was cut by 7 bases and J by 6 bases, with 13 bases left in between. CDR3 length: 11 amino acids. Germline lookup yields CDR1 DFQATT and CDR2 SNEGSKA (reference sequence). In nucleotides, the CDR3 is TGCAGTGTTTACGGGGTCGGCGAGCAGTACTTC. Protein: CSVYGVGEQYF.

This clone was detected only once. The rearrangement joins TRBV5-1 to TRBJ2-3, with D hard to call. CDR1 SGHRS and CDR2 YFSETQ come from the germline V gene. This CDR3 has 16 amino acids. Trimming stripped 0 bases from V and 0 bases from J, with 11 bases between. CDR3 protein: CASSLGASLSTDTQYF. CDR3 nucleotides: TGCGCCAGCAGCTTGGGGGCGTCCCTTAGCACAGATACGCAGTATTTT.